The T cell receptor (beta chain) under discussion was sequenced for a study of shared clonotypes between healthy human individuals. V was trimmed by 3 bases and J by 5 bases, leaving 13 bases between them. In germline, CDR1 is GTSNPN, CDR2 SVGIG (reference sequence). This CDR3 spans 14 amino acids. Profiled with immunoSEQ multiplex PCR; TCRdb holds only in-frame clones, not every one. The repertoire holds about 2.3 million clones, 85% to 95% seen once, with more than 0.35% in the top ten. The TCR sequence derives from a young man in good health. Some clones in this sample may be carry-over from other donors' samples. The J gene is TRBJ2-2, the V gene TRBV30; possible D gene TRBD1, 8 bases. Sequenced material: naive CD4+ T cells from PBMCs. Stated subset: CD45RA+ positively selected. CDR3 coding DNA: TGTGCCTGGAGGGTACAGGGGGGGACCGGGGAGCTGTTTTTT. It yields the protein CAWRVQGGTGELFF.